The 19 T cell receptor beta chains below all came from one sample that was sequenced in a study of blood T cell repertoires in COVID-19. Method: immunoSEQ multiplex PCR; TCRdb's copy keeps in-frame clones and lacks some. Found here are roughly 410,000 clones, roughly 90% of them singletons; the top ten hold roughly 1.6%. What was sequenced was peripheral blood. The source is a woman in her forties with COVID-19, enrolled during active disease.

V is TRBV9 and J is TRBJ2-1; 7 nucleotides agree with TRBD1. V lost 0 bases to trimming and J lost 0 bases; unmatched junction nucleotides: 6. This CDR3 comprises 17 residues. Germline V lookup: CDR1 SGDLS, CDR2 YYNGEE. DNA of the CDR3: TGTGCCAGCAGCGTAGGGACAGGATTATTCTCCTACAATGAGCAGTTCTTC. It encodes CASSVGTGLFSYNEQFF.

The V and J genes are TRBV2 and TRBJ1-1; perhaps TRBD1 as D (5 bases). Per the germline V gene, CDR1 is SNHLY and CDR2 is FYNNEI. Trimming took off 10 bases at V and 4 bases at J, with 22 bases between the two ends. The CDR3 totals 15 residues. CDR3 protein: CATQGTTTRGTEAFF. The DNA of the CDR3 is TGTGCCACCCAAGGGACTACCACGAGGGGCACTGAAGCTTTCTTT.

The rearrangement links TRBV7-2 to TRBJ2-1, with D perhaps TRBD2 (6 bases). Germline lookup yields CDR1 SGHTA and CDR2 FQGNSA. V lost 2 bases and J lost 0, with 11 bases in between. CDR3 length: 16 residues. The CDR3 sequence: CASSLRAGSSYNEQFF. In nucleotides, the CDR3 is TGTGCCAGCAGCTTAAGGGCGGGGAGCTCCTACAATGAGCAGTTCTTC.

The V and J genes are TRBV6-5 and TRBJ1-1; tentatively, D is TRBD1 (6 bases). Germline CDR1 reads MNHEY; CDR2 reads SVGAGI. Trimming removed 6 bases from V and 4 bases from J, with 18 bases in between. The CDR3 consists of 15 residues. The CDR3 region is CASSQTTGLGTEAFF. In DNA form, the CDR3 reads TGTGCCAGCAGCCAAACCACAGGGCTGGGCACTGAAGCTTTCTTT.

The chain recombines TRBV28 with TRBJ1-5; 7 bases match TRBD1. Germline CDR1 reads MDHEN; CDR2 reads SYDVKM. This CDR3 contains 13 residues. Germline trimming cut 6 bases from V and 4 bases from J; bases unmatched to any gene: 3. CDR3: CASRDRENQPQHF. Here the CDR3 DNA reads TGTGCCAGCAGAGACAGGGAAAATCAGCCCCAGCATTTT.

V is TRBV5-6 and J is TRBJ2-1; no definite D call. V lost 0 bases to trimming and J lost 2 bases, with 12 bases between them. The length of the CDR3 is 16 residues. The germline gives CDR1 SGHDT, CDR2 YYEEEE. CDR3 in DNA: TGTGCCAGCAGCTTGGCTCCTCCGCGGCCCTACAATGAGCAGTTCTTC. Amino acids: CASSLAPPRPYNEQFF.

The V gene is TRBV10-3, the J gene TRBJ1-6, with 12 bases aligning to TRBD1. The CDR3 consists of 17 residues. J lost 9 bases, V lost 2 bases, and 8 bases had no gene match. Germline V gene sequence: CDR1 ENHRY, CDR2 SYGVKD. The CDR3 loop reads CAISEGTGGFAGSPLHF. The CDR3 nucleotides are TGTGCCATCAGTGAGGGGACAGGGGGCTTCGCGGGTTCACCCCTCCACTTT.

The rearrangement links TRBV14 to TRBJ2-5; 7 bases align to TRBD1. The CDR3 sequence is 14 residues long. V lost 1 base to trimming and J lost 2 bases; unmatched junction nucleotides: 1. Germline CDR1 reads SGHDN; CDR2 reads FVKESK. CDR3 amino acids: CASSQGTGQETQYF. For the CDR3, the DNA is TGTGCCAGCAGCCAAGGGACAGGTCAAGAGACCCAGTACTTC.

The CDR3 protein is CASSPGTSAGTQYF. The CDR3 DNA follows: TGTGCCAGCTCACCGGGGACATCGGCGGGTACGCAGTATTTT. This chain links TRBV18 with TRBJ2-3; D is perhaps TRBD1 (6 bases). The length of the CDR3 is 14 residues. CDR1 and CDR2 from the germline V gene are KGHSH and LQKENI. V lost 3 bases to trimming and J lost 8 bases, with 15 bases between them.

CDR3 coding DNA: TGTGCCAGCACTGACAGAGATACCTACAATGAGCAGTTCTTC. It encodes CASTDRDTYNEQFF. The chain uses TRBV27 and TRBJ2-1, with D tentatively TRBD1 (5 bases). The CDR3 totals 14 residues. Between the trimmed V and J ends, which lost 7 bases and 2 bases, there was a span of 12 bases. The V gene's germline CDR1 is MNHEY and CDR2 SMNVEV (reference sequence).

The rearrangement uses TRBV5-1 and TRBJ1-4, with 12 bases matching TRBD1. V shed 4 bases, J shed 8 bases, and the junction held 6 bases outside the gene matches. Germline CDR1 and CDR2: SGHRS and YFSETQ. This CDR3 is 15 amino acids long. CDR3: CASSHGTGGREKLFF. The CDR3 DNA reads as TGCGCCAGCAGCCACGGGACAGGGGGCCGGGAAAAACTGTTTTTT.

The V call is TRBV7-2, the J call TRBJ1-6, with a weak D call TRBD1 (5 bases). V gave up 2 bases and J gave up 7 bases, with 12 bases separating them. This CDR3 is built from 15 residues. Germline-derived CDR1 and CDR2 are SGHTA and FQGNSA. CDR3 region: CASSLRGGPNSPLHF. As DNA, the CDR3 is TGTGCCAGCAGCTTACGGGGGGGACCCAATTCACCCCTCCACTTT.

This chain links TRBV30 with TRBJ2-7; D unresolved. V lost 0 bases and J 5 bases, leaving 14 bases between the germline ends. CDR1 is GTSNPN and CDR2 is SVGIG in the germline V gene (reference sequence). The CDR3 is made up of 14 amino acids. CDR3 region: CAWSVGSPYNEQYF. The CDR3 DNA reads as TGTGCCTGGAGTGTAGGTAGCCCCTATAACGAGCAGTACTTC.

The J gene is TRBJ1-6, the V gene TRBV6-5; D might be TRBD1 (5 bases). With 2 bases removed from V and 7 bases from J, the gap between germline ends came to 12 bases. The CDR3 runs to 15 residues. Germline lookup yields CDR1 MNHEY and CDR2 SVGAGI. The CDR3 protein is CASSYLNGGNSPLHF. CDR3 DNA: TGTGCCAGCAGTTACCTCAACGGGGGAAATTCACCCCTCCACTTT.

The chain links TRBV6-5 to TRBJ1-6, with D possibly TRBD1 on 5 matching bases. CDR1 MNHEY and CDR2 SVGAGI come from the germline V gene. The CDR3 runs 14 residues. Between the trimmed V and J ends, which lost 6 bases and 6 bases, there was a span of 12 bases. The CDR3 bases are TGTGCCAGCAGGACAGAAATCCTTAATTCACCCCTCCACTTT. It codes for CASRTEILNSPLHF.

The CDR3 sequence is CASQQGTEAFF. CDR3 in DNA: TGTGCCAGCCAACAGGGCACTGAAGCTTTCTTT. The rearrangement uses TRBV6-5 and TRBJ1-1; the D gene is possibly TRBD1 (6 bases). There are 11 residues in the CDR3. The V and J ends lost 8 bases and 4 bases respectively, with 8 bases between them. CDR1 MNHEY and CDR2 SVGAGI come from the germline V gene.

The chain employs TRBV6-1 and TRBJ2-7; 7 nucleotides align to TRBD2. The CDR3 has 13 residues. The germline gives CDR1 MNHNS, CDR2 SASEGT. Trimming took 5 bases from V and 2 from J; bases not matched to a gene: 3. This chain's CDR3 is CASSWEGPYEQYF. CDR3 DNA sequence: TGTGCCAGCAGTTGGGAGGGTCCCTACGAGCAGTACTTC.

The V and J genes are TRBV23-1 and TRBJ2-2, with 9 bases fitting TRBD2. TRBV23-1 is an ORF, and what it does is uncertain. This CDR3 is built from 19 residues. With 0 bases clipped from V and 4 bases from J, the junction kept 12 bases outside the gene matches. CDR3 DNA: TGCGCCAGCAGTCAATCGCGGGGGGACTCGCGGGGGGGCACCGGGGAGCTGTTTTTT. Its translation is CASSQSRGDSRGGTGELFF.

The chain joins TRBV28 to TRBJ1-3, with a weak D call TRBD1 (6 bases). Germline loops: CDR1 MDHEN, CDR2 SYDVKM. The CDR3 sequence is 14 residues long. The germline V and J ends were trimmed by 8 bases and 4 bases, with 15 bases remaining between them. The CDR3 region has the DNA TGTGCCAGCGATTCAGGACAGTCCGGAAACACCATATATTTT. It is translated as CASDSGQSGNTIYF. The full variable domain, completed using reference TRBV28 and TRBJ1-3, is DVKVTQSSRYLVKRTGEKVFLECVQDMDHENMFWYRQDPGLGLRLIYFSYDVKMKEKGDIPEGYSVSREKKERFSLILESASTNQTSMYLCASDSGQSGNTIYFGEGSWLTVV.